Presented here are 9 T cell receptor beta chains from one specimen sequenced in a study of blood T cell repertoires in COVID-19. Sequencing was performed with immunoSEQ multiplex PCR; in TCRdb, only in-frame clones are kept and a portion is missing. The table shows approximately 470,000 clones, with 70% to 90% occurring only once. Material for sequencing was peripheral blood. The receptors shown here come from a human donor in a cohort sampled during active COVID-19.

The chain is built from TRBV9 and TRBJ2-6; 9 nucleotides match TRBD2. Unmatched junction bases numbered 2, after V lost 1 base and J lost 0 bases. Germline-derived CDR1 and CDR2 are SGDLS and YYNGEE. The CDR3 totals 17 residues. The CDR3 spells CASSVLAGTSGANVLTF. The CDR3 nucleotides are TGTGCCAGCAGCGTACTAGCGGGGACCTCTGGGGCCAACGTCCTGACTTTC.

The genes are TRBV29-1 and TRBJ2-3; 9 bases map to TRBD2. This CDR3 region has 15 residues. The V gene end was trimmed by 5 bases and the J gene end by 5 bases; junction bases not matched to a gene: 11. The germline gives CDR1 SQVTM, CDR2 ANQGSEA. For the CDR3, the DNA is TGCAGCGTTCTTGAACGGATGACTAGCGGAGATACGCAGTATTTT. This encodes CSVLERMTSGDTQYF.

The CDR3 DNA reads as TGTGCCAGCAGCCAAATGCAGGGGCAGGGAACTGAAGCTTTCTTT. Translation gives CASSQMQGQGTEAFF. V and J are TRBV3-1 (or the pseudogene TRBV3-2) and TRBJ1-1; tentatively, D is TRBD1 (6 bases). CDR1 and CDR2 (germline): LGHDT, YNNKEL (reference sequence). This CDR3 is built from 15 residues. The ends were cut back, 2 bases at V and 5 bases at J, with 15 bases in the middle.

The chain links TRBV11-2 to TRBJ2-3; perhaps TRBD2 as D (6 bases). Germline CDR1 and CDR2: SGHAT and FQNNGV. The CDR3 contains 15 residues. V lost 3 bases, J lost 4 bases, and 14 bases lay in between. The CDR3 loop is CASSFMGLAADTQYF. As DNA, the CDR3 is TGTGCCAGCAGCTTTATGGGACTCGCGGCAGATACGCAGTATTTT.

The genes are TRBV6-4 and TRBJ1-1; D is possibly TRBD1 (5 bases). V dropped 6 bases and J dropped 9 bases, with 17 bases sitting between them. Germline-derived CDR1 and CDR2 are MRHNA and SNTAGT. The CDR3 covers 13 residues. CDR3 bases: TGTGCCAGCAGGGCCACGCAGGGTGAACAAGCTTTCTTT. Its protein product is CASRATQGEQAFF.

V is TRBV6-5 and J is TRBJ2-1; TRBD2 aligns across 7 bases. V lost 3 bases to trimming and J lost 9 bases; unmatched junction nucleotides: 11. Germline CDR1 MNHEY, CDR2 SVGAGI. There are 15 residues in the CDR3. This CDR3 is CASSYWGGRGGEQFF. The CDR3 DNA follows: TGTGCCAGCAGTTATTGGGGCGGGAGAGGAGGTGAGCAGTTCTTC.

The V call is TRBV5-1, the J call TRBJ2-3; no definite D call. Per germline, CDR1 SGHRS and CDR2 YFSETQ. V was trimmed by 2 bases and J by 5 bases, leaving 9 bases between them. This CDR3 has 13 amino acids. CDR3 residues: CASSLEVEDTQYF. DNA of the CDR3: TGCGCCAGCAGCTTAGAGGTTGAAGATACGCAGTATTTT. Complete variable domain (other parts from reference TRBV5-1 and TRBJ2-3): KAGVTQTPRYLIKTRGQQVTLSCSPISGHRSVSWYQQTPGQGLQFLFEYFSETQRNKGNFPGRFSGRQFSNSRSEMNVSTLELGDSALYLCASSLEVEDTQYFGPGTRLTVL.

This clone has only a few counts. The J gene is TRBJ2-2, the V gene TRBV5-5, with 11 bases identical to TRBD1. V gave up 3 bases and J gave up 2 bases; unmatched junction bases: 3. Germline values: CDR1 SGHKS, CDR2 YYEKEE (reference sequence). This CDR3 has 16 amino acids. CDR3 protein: CASSWGTGGNTGELFF. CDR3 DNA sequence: TGTGCCAGCAGCTGGGGGACAGGGGGAAACACCGGGGAGCTGTTTTTT.

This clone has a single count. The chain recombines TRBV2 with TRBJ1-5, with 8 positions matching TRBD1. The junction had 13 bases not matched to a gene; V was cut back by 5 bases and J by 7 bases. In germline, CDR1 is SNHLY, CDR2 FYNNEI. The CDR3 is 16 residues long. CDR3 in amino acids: CASSSQGRTGLQPQHF. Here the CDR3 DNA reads TGTGCCAGCAGTTCACAAGGCCGGACAGGGCTCCAGCCCCAGCATTTT.